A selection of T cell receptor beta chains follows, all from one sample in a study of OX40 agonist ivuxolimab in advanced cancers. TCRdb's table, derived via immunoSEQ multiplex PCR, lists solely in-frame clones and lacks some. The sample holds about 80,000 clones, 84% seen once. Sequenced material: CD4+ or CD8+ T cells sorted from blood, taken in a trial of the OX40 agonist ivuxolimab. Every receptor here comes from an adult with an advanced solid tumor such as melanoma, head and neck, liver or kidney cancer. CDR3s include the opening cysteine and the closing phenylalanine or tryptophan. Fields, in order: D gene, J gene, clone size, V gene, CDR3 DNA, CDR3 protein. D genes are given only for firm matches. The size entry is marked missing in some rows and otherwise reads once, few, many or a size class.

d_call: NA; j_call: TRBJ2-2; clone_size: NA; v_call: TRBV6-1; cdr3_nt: TGTGCCAGCAGTGGGGGGGCTAACACCGGGGAGCTGTTTTTT; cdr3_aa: CASSGGANTGELFF
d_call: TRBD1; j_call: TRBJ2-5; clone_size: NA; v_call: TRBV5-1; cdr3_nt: TGCGCCAGCAGCTTGGGGTCTACAGGGGACGGAGAGACCCAGTACTTC; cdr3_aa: CASSLGSTGDGETQYF
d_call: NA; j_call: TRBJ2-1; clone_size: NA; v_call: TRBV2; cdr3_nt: TGTGCCAGCACACAGGGTACCTACAATGAGCAGTTCTTC; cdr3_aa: CASTQGTYNEQFF
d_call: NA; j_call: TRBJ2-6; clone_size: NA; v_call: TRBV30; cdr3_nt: TGTGCCTGGAATACCGCAGGGGCTGGGGCCAACGTCCTGACTTTC; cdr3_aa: CAWNTAGAGANVLTF
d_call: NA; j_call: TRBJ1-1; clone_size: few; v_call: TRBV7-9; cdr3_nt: TGTGCCAGCAGCTCGGGGAGTACAGGGCTGGGGCTCACTGAAGCTTTCTTT; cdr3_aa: CASSSGSTGLGLTEAFF
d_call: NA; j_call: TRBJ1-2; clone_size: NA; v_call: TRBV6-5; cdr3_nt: TGTGCCATCAGTCAGGGTAGCGGCTACACCTTC; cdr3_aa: CAISQGSGYTF
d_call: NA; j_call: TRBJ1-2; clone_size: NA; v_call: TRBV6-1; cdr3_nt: TGTGCCAGCAGTGAAATGCCCGGGAAAGAGGACTACACCTTC; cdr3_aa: CASSEMPGKEDYTF
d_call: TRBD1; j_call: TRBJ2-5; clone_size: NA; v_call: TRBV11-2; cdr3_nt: TGTGCCAGCAGCTTACGTCAGGGGGCTGGGCAGCAGTACTTC; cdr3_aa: CASSLRQGAGQQYF
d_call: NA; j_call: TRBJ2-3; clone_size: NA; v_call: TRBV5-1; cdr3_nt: TGCGCCAGCAGCTTGGGGCAGCCGGCGGGCACAGATACGCAGTATTTT; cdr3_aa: CASSLGQPAGTDTQYF
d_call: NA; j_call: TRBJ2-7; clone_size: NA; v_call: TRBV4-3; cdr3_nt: TGCGCCAGCAGCCAAGACCCCCGTCAGGAAATTGGCGAGCAGTACTTC; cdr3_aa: CASSQDPRQEIGEQYF
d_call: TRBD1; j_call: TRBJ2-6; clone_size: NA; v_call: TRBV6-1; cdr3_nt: TGTGCCAGCAGTGCCCTAGGACAGGGGGCGGGTGGGGCCAACGTCCTGACTTTC; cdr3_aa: CASSALGQGAGGANVLTF